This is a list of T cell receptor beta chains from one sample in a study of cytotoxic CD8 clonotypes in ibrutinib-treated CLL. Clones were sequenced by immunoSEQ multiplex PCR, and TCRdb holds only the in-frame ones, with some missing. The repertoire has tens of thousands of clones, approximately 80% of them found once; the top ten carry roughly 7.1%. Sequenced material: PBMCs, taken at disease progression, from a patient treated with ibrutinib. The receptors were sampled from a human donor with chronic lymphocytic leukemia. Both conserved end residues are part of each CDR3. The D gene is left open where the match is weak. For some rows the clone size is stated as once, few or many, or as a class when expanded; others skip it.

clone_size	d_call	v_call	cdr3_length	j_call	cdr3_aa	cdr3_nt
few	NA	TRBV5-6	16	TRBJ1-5	CASSLYTGLGNQPQHF	TGTGCCAGCAGCTTGTATACAGGGCTAGGTAATCAGCCCCAGCATTTT
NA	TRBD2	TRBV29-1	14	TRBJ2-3	CSVKIAGRTDTQYF	TGCAGCGTAAAGATAGCGGGGCGGACAGATACGCAGTATTTT
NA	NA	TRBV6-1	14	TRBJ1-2	CASSPRGAYYGYTF	TGTGCCAGCAGCCCGAGGGGGGCGTACTATGGCTACACCTTC
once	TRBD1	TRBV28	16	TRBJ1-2	CASTLNTHRGQYGYTF	TGTGCCAGCACCTTGAACACCCACAGGGGGCAATATGGCTACACCTTC
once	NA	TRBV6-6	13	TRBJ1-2	CASSYLDRYGYTF	TGTGCCAGCAGTTATTTGGACAGATATGGCTACACCTTC
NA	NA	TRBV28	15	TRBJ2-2	CASSFRGPNTGELFF	TGTGCCAGCAGTTTTCGGGGACCGAACACCGGGGAGCTGTTTTTT
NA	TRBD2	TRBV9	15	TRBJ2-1	CASSPTSGGRGEQFF	TGTGCCAGCAGCCCGACTAGCGGGGGACGAGGAGAGCAGTTCTTC
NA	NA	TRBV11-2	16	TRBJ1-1	CASSLHRRGIHTEAFF	TGTGCCAGCAGCCTCCACCGAAGGGGGATTCACACTGAAGCTTTCTTT
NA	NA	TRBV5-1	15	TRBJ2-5	CASGVGSGGAETQYF	TGCGCCAGCGGGGTTGGGAGTGGTGGTGCGGAGACCCAGTACTTC
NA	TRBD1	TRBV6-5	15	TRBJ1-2	CASSLSPGQGDGYTF	TGTGCCAGCAGCCTCTCCCCGGGACAGGGGGATGGCTACACCTTC
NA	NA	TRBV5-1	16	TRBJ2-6	CASSLAQSSGANVLTF	TGCGCCAGCAGCTTGGCTCAAAGCTCTGGGGCCAACGTCCTGACTTTC
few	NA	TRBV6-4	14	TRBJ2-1	CASSVRLEYNEQFF	TGTGCCAGCAGTGTACGACTAGAATACAATGAGCAGTTCTTC
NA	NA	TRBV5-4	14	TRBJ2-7	CASSLDTFAYEQYF	TGTGCCAGCAGCTTGGATACCTTTGCCTACGAGCAGTACTTC
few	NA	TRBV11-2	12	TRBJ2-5	CASTINGETQYF	TGTGCCAGCACCATCAATGGGGAGACCCAGTACTTC
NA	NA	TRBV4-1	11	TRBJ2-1	CASRGYNEQFF	TGCGCCAGCAGGGGGTACAATGAGCAGTTCTTC
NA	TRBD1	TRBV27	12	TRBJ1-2	CASSQTGAGYTF	TGTGCCAGCAGCCAGACAGGGGCTGGCTACACCTTC
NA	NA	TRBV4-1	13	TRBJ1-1	CASSQEHTLSAFF	TGCGCCAGCAGCCAAGAACACACCCTTTCAGCTTTCTTT
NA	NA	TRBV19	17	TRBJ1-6	CASSTVPRADRGSPLHF	TGTGCCAGTAGTACCGTCCCCAGGGCTGACAGAGGCTCACCCCTCCACTTT
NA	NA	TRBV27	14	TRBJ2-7	CASSQTAVTYEQYF	TGTGCCAGCAGCCAGACCGCCGTCACCTACGAGCAGTACTTC
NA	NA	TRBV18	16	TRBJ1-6	CASSQARPSIGSALHF	TGTGCCAGCTCACAAGCAAGACCGTCCATCGGGTCAGCCCTCCACTTT
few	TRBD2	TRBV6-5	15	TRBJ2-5	CASSTLGLVQETQYF	TGTGCCAGCAGTACCCTCGGACTAGTACAAGAGACCCAGTACTTC
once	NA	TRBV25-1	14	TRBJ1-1	CASSEWSGKTEAFF	TGTGCCAGCAGTGAATGGTCAGGCAAGACTGAAGCTTTCTTT
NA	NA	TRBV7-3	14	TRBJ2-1	CASGGAVSYNEQFF	TGTGCCAGCGGTGGGGCGGTCTCCTACAATGAGCAGTTCTTC
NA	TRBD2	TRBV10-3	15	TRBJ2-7	CAISDRLAGDYEQYF	TGTGCCATCAGTGACCGACTAGCGGGGGACTACGAGCAGTACTTC
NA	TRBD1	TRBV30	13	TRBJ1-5	CAWRKTGVQPQHF	TGTGCCTGGAGAAAGACAGGGGTGCAGCCCCAGCATTTT
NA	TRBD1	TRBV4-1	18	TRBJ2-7	CASSSGTGVRPSSYEQYF	TGCGCCAGCAGCTCCGGGACAGGGGTACGACCCTCGAGTTACGAGCAGTACTTC